This T cell receptor (beta chain) was recovered during a study of control samples from healthy donors and cancer patients. This CDR3 contains 15 residues. The V gene's germline CDR1 is SNHLY and CDR2 FYNNEI. Trimming shortened V by 1 base and J by 7 bases, and 11 bases separated the two germline ends. Generated by immunoSEQ multiplex PCR, the TCRdb table keeps only in-frame clones and is missing some. The repertoire consists of hundreds of thousands of clones, with over 75% occurring once and the leading ten covering more than 10%. This clone was seen only a few times. V and J are TRBV2 and TRBJ1-6; D uncertain. The sequenced sample was PBMCs. This receptor was identified in a woman aged 60-75 years with lung cancer. The CDR3 spells CASSEGLKENSPLHF. CDR3 DNA: TGTGCCAGCAGTGAAGGGCTGAAGGAGAATTCACCCCTCCACTTT.